This T cell receptor (beta chain) was recovered during a study of blood T cells in healthy people across ages. The study, taken as a whole, reports: Naive T cell percentage showed a strong correlation with TCR beta diversity. Researchers judged that diversity estimates from one million T cells fell short of true values. Possibly confounding the expanded clonotype changes was the fact that donor CMV status was unknown.

The authors extracted at least 5.5 micrograms of total RNA per sample. The CDR3 extends over 15 amino acids. The J segment lost 1 base and the V segment lost 5 bases, leaving 7 bases of the junction unmatched. CDR1 is MNHEY, CDR2 SVGEGT, per germline. With respect to this clonotype: The antigen is undetermined.

For the second PCR, which ran for roughly 6 to 11 cycles, a sample-barcoded 5' primer and a J-beta primer mix were used. MiXCR, run by TCRdb on the 5' RACE reads, gives a single entry per CDR3 protein. The sample lists about 770,000 distinct CDR3 sequences; more than 40% were seen once. The V gene is TRBV6-2 or TRBV6-3, the J gene TRBJ2-5; 7 nucleotides agree with TRBD1. Source material: blood. This clonotype was sampled from a man aged 60 to 69 in good health. CDR3 bases: TGTGCCAGCAGTCCTGGACAGGCCTTCCAAGAGACCCAGTACTTC. This sequence encodes CASSPGQAFQETQYF.